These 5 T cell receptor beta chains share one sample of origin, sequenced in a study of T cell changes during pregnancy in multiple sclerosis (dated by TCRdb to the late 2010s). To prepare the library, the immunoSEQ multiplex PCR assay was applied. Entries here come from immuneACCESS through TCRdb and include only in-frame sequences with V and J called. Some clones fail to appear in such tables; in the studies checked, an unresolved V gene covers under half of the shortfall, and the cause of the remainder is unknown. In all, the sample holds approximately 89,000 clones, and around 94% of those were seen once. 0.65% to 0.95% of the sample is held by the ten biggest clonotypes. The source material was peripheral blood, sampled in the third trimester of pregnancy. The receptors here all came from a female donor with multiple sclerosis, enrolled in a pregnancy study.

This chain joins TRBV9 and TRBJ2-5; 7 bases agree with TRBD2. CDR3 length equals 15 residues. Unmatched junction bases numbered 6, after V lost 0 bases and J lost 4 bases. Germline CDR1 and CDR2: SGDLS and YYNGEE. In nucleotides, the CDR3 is TGTGCCAGCAGCGTAGGGGGGGGTGGTGGAGAGACCCAGTACTTC. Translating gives CASSVGGGGGETQYF. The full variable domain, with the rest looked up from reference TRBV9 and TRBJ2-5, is DSGVTQTPKHLITATGQRVTLRCSPRSGDLSVYWYQQSLDQGLQFLIQYYNGEERAKGNILERFSAQQFPDLHSELNLSSLELGDSALYFCASSVGGGGGETQYFGPGTRLLVL.

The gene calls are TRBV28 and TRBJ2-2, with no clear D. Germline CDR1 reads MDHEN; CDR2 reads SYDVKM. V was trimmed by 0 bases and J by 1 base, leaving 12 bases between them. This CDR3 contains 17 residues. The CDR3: CASSLWIRSLNTGELFF. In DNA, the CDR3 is TGTGCCAGCAGTTTATGGATCCGGTCCCTGAACACCGGGGAGCTGTTTTTT.

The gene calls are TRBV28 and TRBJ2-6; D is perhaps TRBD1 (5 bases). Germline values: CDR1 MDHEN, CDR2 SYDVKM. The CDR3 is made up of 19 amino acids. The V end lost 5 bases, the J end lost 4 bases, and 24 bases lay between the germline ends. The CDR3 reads CASSPDKGVRGSGANVLTF. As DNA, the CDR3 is TGTGCCAGCAGTCCGGACAAAGGCGTTCGAGGCTCAGGGGCCAACGTCCTGACTTTC. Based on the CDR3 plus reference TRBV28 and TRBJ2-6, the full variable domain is DVKVTQSSRYLVKRTGEKVFLECVQDMDHENMFWYRQDPGLGLRLIYFSYDVKMKEKGDIPEGYSVSREKKERFSLILESASTNQTSMYLCASSPDKGVRGSGANVLTFGAGSRLTVL.

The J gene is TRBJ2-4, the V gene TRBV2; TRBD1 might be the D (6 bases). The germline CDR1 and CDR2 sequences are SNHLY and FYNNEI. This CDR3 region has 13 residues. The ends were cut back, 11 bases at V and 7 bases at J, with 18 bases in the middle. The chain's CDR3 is CAGATGLGNIQYF. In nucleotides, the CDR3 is TGTGCCGGGGCAACAGGGTTAGGGAACATTCAGTACTTC.

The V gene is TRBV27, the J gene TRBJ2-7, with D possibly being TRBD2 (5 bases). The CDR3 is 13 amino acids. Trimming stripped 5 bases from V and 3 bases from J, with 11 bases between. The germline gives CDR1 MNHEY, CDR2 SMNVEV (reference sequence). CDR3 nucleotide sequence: TGTGCCAGCAGTGCACCGGGAAACTACGAGCAGTACTTC. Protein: CASSAPGNYEQYF.